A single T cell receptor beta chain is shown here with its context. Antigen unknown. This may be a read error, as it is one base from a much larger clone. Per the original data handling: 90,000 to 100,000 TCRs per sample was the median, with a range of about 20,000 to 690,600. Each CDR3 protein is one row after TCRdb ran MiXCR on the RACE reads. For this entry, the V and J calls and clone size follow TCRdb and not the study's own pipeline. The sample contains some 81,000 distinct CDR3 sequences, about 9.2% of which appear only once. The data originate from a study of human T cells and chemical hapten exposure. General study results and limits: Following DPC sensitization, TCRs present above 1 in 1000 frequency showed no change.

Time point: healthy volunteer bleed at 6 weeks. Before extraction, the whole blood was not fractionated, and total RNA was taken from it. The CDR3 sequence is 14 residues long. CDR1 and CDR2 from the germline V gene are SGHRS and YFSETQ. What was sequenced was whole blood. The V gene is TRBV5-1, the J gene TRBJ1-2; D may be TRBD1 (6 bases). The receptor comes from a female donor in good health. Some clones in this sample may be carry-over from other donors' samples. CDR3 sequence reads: CVSSPPTGTKGYTF. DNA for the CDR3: TGCGTCAGCAGCCCCCCAACAGGGACTAAGGGCTACACCTTC.